Included here is one TCR delta chain sequence, with context. Its antigen is not identified. The sample originates from a study of human gamma delta and Vdelta1 T cells. The CDR3 runs to 18 residues. Trimming shortened V by 1 base and J by 2 bases, and 20 bases separated the two germline ends. Germline V gene data show CDR1 as TSWWSYY and CDR2 as QGS. With CATT, TCRdb re-called clones from the PCR reads. This table holds several thousand delta-chain clones, roughly 40% found once. General study findings and limits: Delta One T cells were reportedly polyclonal and broadly cytotoxic against acute myeloid leukemia.

The chain links TRDV1 to TRDJ1; D might be TRDD2 or TRDD3, each matching 5 bases. Sequences were obtained from Vdelta1 gamma-delta T cells from blood grown in culture (DOT cells). The receptor's source is a human donor in good health. The CDR3 nucleotides read TGTGCTCTTGGGGAACGAACCTACCCTGGGACCAGAACCGATAAACTCATCTTT. Its protein product is CALGERTYPGTRTDKLIF.